Following are 8 T cell receptor beta chains from one sample sequenced in a study of OX40 agonist ivuxolimab in advanced cancers. The protocol was immunoSEQ multiplex PCR, while the TCRdb copy is restricted to in-frame clones and leaves out a portion. The data show about 19,000 clones, about 83% seen once. Sequenced here: CD4+ or CD8+ T cells sorted from blood, sampled in a trial of the OX40 agonist ivuxolimab. All receptors come from an adult with an advanced solid tumor such as melanoma, head and neck, liver or kidney cancer.

The gene calls are TRBV7-9 and TRBJ1-3; 8 positions match TRBD1. Germline values: CDR1 SEHNR, CDR2 FQNEAQ (reference sequence). The V gene end was trimmed by 6 bases and the J gene end by 8 bases; junction bases not matched to a gene: 18. The CDR3 totals 17 residues. The chain's CDR3 is CASSSNRGMILAHTIYF. CDR3 coding DNA: TGTGCCAGCAGTTCTAACAGGGGGATGATATTAGCGCACACCATATATTTT.

The rearrangement joins TRBV19 to TRBJ1-1; TRBD1 is a possible D gene (5 bases). Trimming removed 6 bases at V and 13 bases at J, with 21 bases between. The CDR3 consists of 13 residues. CDR1 is LNHDA, CDR2 SQIVND, per germline (reference sequence). CDR3 nucleotide sequence: TGTGCCAGTAGCCCCAGCCACGACAGAGTTGATTTCTTT. It specifies CASSPSHDRVDFF.

The V gene is TRBV28, the J gene TRBJ1-2, with D unclear. The germline V gene encodes CDR1 MDHEN and CDR2 SYDVKM. Trimming took 3 bases from V and 7 from J, leaving 12 bases between them. The CDR3 totals 13 residues. CDR3 DNA: TGTGCCAGCAGTTTCGGGGTGGCGGGTGGCTACACCTTC. The encoded protein is CASSFGVAGGYTF.

This chain links TRBV7-2 with TRBJ1-5; D unresolved. The CDR3 length is 15 residues. V was shortened by 2 bases and J by 3 bases, with 11 bases between the two germline ends. Germline CDR1 is SGHTA and CDR2 is FQGNSA. The CDR3: CASSLMGSPNQPQHF. The CDR3 bases are TGTGCCAGCAGCTTAATGGGTTCTCCCAATCAGCCCCAGCATTTT.

The chain has TRBV2 and TRBJ1-3, with 12 bases identical to TRBD1. J lost 0 bases, V lost 8 bases, and 2 bases had no gene match. The CDR3 covers 15 residues. CDR1 is SNHLY, CDR2 FYNNEI, per germline. The CDR3: CASGTGGFSGNTIYF. For the CDR3, the DNA is TGTGCCAGCGGGACAGGGGGCTTCTCTGGAAACACCATATATTTT.

This chain links TRBV18 with TRBJ2-7; D is possibly TRBD2 (7 bases). Germline V gene data show CDR1 as KGHSH and CDR2 as LQKENI. The CDR3 is made up of 14 amino acids. V gave up 3 bases and J gave up 5 bases, with 14 bases separating them. This chain's CDR3 is CASSPFGGGHEQYF. CDR3 bases: TGTGCCAGCTCACCGTTTGGGGGGGGCCACGAGCAGTACTTC.

The chain links TRBV7-2 to TRBJ1-5, with 9 bases matching TRBD1. This CDR3 is built from 15 residues. V lost 3 bases to trimming and J lost 7 bases; unmatched junction nucleotides: 7. CDR1 and CDR2 from the germline V gene are SGHTA and FQGNSA. Here the CDR3 DNA reads TGTGCCAGCAGCTTGATACAGGGGGCAGGACAGCCCCAGCATTTT. It translates to CASSLIQGAGQPQHF.

This rearrangement joins TRBV13 to TRBJ2-7, with TRBD1 as a possible D gene (6 bases). This CDR3 contains 17 residues. Trimming removed 0 bases from V and 3 bases from J, with 18 bases in between. Germline CDR1 and CDR2: PRHDT and FYEKMQ (reference sequence). The CDR3 sequence is CASSLGYGQKLLYEQYF. The CDR3 DNA reads TGTGCCAGCAGCTTAGGCTACGGACAGAAACTCCTCTACGAGCAGTACTTC.